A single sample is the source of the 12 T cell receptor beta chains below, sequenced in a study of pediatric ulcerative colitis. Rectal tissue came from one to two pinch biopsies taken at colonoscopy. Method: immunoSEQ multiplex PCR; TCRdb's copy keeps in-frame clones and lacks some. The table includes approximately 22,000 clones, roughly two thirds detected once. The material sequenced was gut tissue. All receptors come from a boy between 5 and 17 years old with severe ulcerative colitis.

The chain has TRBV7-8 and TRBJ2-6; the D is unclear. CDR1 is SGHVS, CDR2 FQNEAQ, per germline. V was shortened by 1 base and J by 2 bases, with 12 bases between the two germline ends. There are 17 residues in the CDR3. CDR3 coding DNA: TGTGCCAGCAGCTTAGTCTGGGGTTCCACTGGGGCCAACGTCCTGACTTTC. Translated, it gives CASSLVWGSTGANVLTF.

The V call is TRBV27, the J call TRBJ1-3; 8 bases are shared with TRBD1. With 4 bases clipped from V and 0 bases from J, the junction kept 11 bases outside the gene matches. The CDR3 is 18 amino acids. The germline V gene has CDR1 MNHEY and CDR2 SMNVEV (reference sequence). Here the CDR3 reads CASSYPGRGLSSGNTIYF. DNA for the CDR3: TGTGCCAGCAGTTATCCGGGCAGGGGGCTTAGCTCTGGAAACACCATATATTTT.

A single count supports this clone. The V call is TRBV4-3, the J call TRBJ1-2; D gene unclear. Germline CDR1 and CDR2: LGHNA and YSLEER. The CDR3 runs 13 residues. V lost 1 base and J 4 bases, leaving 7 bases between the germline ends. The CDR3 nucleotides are TGCGCCAGCAGCCAAGTGTACAGCTATGGCTACACCTTC. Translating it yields CASSQVYSYGYTF.

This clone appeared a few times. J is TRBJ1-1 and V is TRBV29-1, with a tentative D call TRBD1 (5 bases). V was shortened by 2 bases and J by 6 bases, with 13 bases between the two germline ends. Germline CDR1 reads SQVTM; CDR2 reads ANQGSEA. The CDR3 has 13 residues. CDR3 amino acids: CSVERQSLAEAFF. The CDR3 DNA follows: TGCAGCGTTGAACGACAGTCCTTAGCTGAAGCTTTCTTT.

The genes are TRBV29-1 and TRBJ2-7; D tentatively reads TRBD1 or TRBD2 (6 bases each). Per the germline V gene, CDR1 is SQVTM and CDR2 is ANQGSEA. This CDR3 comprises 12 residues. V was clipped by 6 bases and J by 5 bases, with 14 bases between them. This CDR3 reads CSVRGLQDEQYF. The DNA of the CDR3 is TGCAGCGTCCGGGGGCTCCAGGACGAGCAGTACTTC.

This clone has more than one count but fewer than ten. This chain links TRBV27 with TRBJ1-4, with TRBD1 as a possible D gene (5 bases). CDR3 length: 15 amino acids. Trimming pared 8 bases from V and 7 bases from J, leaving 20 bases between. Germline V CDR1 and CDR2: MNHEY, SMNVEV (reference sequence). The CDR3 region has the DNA TGTGCCAGCTCTTCAGGCCGAGGGGTGGGTGAAAAACTGTTTTTT. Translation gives CASSSGRGVGEKLFF.

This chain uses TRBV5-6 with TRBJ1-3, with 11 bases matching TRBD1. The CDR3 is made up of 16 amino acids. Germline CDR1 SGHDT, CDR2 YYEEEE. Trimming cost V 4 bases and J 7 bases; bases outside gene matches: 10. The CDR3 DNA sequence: TGTGCCAGCAGCGTGGGACAGGGGGTTTTTCGGAACACCATATATTTT. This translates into CASSVGQGVFRNTIYF.

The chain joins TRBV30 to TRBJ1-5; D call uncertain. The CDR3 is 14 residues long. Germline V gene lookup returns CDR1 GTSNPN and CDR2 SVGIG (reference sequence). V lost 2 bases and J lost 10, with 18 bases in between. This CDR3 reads CAWSNPGEVRPQHF. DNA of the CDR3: TGTGCCTGGAGTAATCCAGGTGAGGTCCGTCCCCAGCATTTT.

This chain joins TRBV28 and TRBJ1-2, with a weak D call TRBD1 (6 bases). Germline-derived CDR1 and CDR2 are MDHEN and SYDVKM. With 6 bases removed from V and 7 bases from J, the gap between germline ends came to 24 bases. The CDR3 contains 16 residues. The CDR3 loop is CASRNSGQSDGTGYTF. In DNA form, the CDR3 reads TGTGCCAGCAGGAATTCGGGACAATCCGACGGGACTGGCTACACCTTC.

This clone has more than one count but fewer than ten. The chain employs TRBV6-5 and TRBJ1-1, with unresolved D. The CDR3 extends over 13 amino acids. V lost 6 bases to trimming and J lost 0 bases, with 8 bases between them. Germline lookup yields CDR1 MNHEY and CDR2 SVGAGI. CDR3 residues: CASRRRMNTEAFF. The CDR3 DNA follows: TGTGCCAGCAGAAGGCGAATGAACACTGAAGCTTTCTTT.

The CDR3 reads CASWWGPGQPQHF. DNA of the CDR3: TGTGCCAGTTGGTGGGGACCGGGTCAGCCCCAGCATTTT. This rearrangement joins TRBV6-5 to TRBJ1-5; tentatively, D is TRBD1 (5 bases). The V end lost 9 bases, the J end lost 6 bases, and 15 bases lay between the germline ends. There are 13 residues in the CDR3. Looked up from germline, CDR1 is MNHEY and CDR2 is SVGAGI.

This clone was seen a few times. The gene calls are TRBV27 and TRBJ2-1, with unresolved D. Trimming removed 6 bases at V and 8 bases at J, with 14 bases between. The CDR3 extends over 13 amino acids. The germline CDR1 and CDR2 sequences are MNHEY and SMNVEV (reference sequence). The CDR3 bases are TGTGCCAGCAGCCCGGGTAGTGTCCATGAGCAGTTCTTC. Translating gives CASSPGSVHEQFF.